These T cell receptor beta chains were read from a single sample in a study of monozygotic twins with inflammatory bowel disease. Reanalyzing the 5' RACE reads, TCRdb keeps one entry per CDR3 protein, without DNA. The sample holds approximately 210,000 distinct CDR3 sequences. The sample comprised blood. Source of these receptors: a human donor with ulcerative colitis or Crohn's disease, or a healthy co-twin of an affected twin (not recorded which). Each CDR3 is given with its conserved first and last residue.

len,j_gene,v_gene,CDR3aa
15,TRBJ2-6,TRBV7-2,CASSQDNSGANVLTF
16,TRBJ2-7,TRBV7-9,CASSSATGGGFYEQYF
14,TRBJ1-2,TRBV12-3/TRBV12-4,CASSQSSRGYGYTF
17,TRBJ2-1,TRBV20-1,CTAREGGQAYHYNEQFF
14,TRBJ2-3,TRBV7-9,CASSSRGDTDTQYF
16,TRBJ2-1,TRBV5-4,CASSSGGPEGYNEQFF
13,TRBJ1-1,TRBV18,CASSPETGGRAFF
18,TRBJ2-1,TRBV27,CASSFHIRLAGSVSEQFF
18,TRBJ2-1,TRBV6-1,CASSPAFVGGDSYNEQFF
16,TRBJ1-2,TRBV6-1,CASSEAWTGGHYGYTF
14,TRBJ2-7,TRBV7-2,CASSLIQGGYEQYF
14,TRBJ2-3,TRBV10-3,CAIRDPRTTDTQYF
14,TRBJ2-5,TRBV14,CASSPLAGGETQYF
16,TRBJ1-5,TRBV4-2,CASSQGVGGSNQPQHF
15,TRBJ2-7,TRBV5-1,CASSPTAGTTYEQYF
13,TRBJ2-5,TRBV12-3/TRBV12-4,CASSFRPQETQYF
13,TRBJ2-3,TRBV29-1,CSVEPPGQFFKYF
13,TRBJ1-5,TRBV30,CAWSGGPNQPQHF
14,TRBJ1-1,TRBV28,CASSHFGDSSGAFF
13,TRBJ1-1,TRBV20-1,CSAPSRAVPEAFF
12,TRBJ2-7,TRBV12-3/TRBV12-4,CASSRPGGEQYF
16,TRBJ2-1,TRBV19,CASSIAGGSSYNEQFF
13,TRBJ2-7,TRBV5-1,CASRLDRGYEQYF
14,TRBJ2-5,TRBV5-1,CASSLEGTGATQYF
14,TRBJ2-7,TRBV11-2,CASSPAGRMYEQYF
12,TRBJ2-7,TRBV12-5,CASLRDTYEQYF
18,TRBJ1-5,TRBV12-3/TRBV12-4,CASSSHFLGQDSNQPQHF
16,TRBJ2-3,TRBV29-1,CSVPRLAGGFTDTQYF
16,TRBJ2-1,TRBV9,CASSLTWQGMGNEQFF
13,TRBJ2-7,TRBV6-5,CASSYAQAYEQYF
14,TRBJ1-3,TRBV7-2,CASRPQGPPNTIYF
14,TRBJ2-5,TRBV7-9,CASSLVTGEETQYF
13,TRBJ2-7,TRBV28,CASSVTGRDEQYF
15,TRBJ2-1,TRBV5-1,CASSFLTGGGNEQFF
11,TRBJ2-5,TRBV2,CALRDLETQYF
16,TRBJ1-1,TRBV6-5,CASSSHSGGGGTEAFF
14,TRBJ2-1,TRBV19,CASSTGTAVEGQFF
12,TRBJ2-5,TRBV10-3,CAISSSPETQYF
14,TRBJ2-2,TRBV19,CASREGGASGELFF
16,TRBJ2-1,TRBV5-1,CASSLGTSGGFNEQFF
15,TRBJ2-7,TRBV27,CASSAGTSGILEQYF
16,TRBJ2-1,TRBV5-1,CASSLQGLESYNEQFF
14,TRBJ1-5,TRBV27,CASSFRGVGQPQHF
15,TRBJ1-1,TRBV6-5,CASSYSPRVDTEAFF
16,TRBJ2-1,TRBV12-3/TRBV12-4,CASSPPPSSPNNEQFF